The 20 T cell receptor beta chains in this list originate from one sample, sequenced in a study of prognosis after radiotherapy for stage I lung cancer. Two-round multiplex PCR on genomic DNA was the method by which TCR beta CDR3 was amplified. Gene-specific TRBV and TRBJ primers were used in PCR round one. TCRdb analysed the multiplex PCR reads with MiXCR anew, one entry per CDR3 protein. This sample has over 14,000 distinct CDR3 sequences; over 25% occur once, and the top ten carry 25% to 30%. Sequencing was performed on PBMCs, taken before or after stereotactic body radiation therapy (not recorded which). The receptors stem from a donor over 45 with non-small cell lung cancer.

There are a few counts of this clonotype. A single base is all that separates this from a far larger clone, so a read error is likely. The chain is built from TRBV6-1 and TRBJ2-2, with TRBD2 identical over 12 bases. Germline assignment: CDR1 MNHNS and CDR2 SASEGT. The CDR3 is 15 residues long. The CDR3 region is CASSQLAGGNGGLFF. DNA for the CDR3: TGTGCCAGCAGTCAACTAGCGGGAGGAAACGGGGGGCTGTTTTTT.

There are many counts of this clonotype. This chain joins TRBV28 and TRBJ1-4; the D is unclear. The CDR3 runs 15 residues. Germline assignment: CDR1 MDHEN and CDR2 SYDVKM. Trimming took 1 base from V and 0 from J, leaving 6 bases between them. CDR3 protein: CASSLSFATNEKLFF. The CDR3 DNA reads as TGTGCCAGCAGTTTATCTTTCGCAACTAATGAAAAACTGTTTTTT.

The chain links TRBV4-1 to TRBJ2-5, with TRBD1 identical over 7 bases. V trimming: 4 bases; J trimming: 2 bases; junction bases outside the gene matches: 10. Per germline, CDR1 MGHRA and CDR2 YSYEKL. This CDR3 comprises 16 residues. For the CDR3, the DNA is TGCGCCAGCAGCCGGACCGGGACAGTTCTACAAGAGACCCAGTACTTC. It translates to CASSRTGTVLQETQYF.

This clonotype was observed many times. The chain joins TRBV20-1 to TRBJ2-5; D remains ambiguous. The CDR3 sequence is 13 residues long. Germline CDR1 DFQATT, CDR2 SNEGSKA (reference sequence). V was trimmed by 3 bases and J by 1 base, leaving 9 bases between them. The CDR3 region is CSASTRSQETQYF. The CDR3 DNA follows: TGCAGTGCTAGCACCCGATCCCAAGAGACCCAGTACTTC.

The chain links TRBV28 to TRBJ2-2; D perhaps matches TRBD2 (7 bases). V gave up 6 bases and J gave up 9 bases, with 17 bases separating them. The CDR3 loop spans 14 amino acids. Germline V gene sequence: CDR1 MDHEN, CDR2 SYDVKM. The CDR3 here is CASRRGGSNRELFF. The CDR3 DNA reads as TGTGCCAGCAGGAGGGGGGGGTCCAACAGGGAGCTGTTTTTT.

This clonotype was detected ten times or more. The chain combines TRBV5-5 with TRBJ1-6; TRBD1 aligns across 11 bases. CDR1 SGHKS and CDR2 YYEKEE come from the germline V gene (reference sequence). CDR3 size: 18 residues. V dropped 0 bases and J dropped 6; count of bases not matched to a gene: 8. CDR3 in amino acids: CASSLDPRDRGFNSPLHF. CDR3 DNA sequence: TGTGCCAGCAGCTTGGACCCCAGGGACAGGGGGTTTAATTCACCCCTCCACTTT.

This clonotype was detected ten times or more. This chain uses TRBV19 with TRBJ1-1, with 7 bases identical to TRBD1. Germline CDR1 reads LNHDA; CDR2 reads SQIVND (reference sequence). This CDR3 spans 14 amino acids. Trimming at V came to 6 bases and at J to 1 base, leaving 5 bases not matched to a gene. The CDR3 region is CASRNRGGNTEAFF. In nucleotides, the CDR3 is TGTGCCAGTAGGAACAGGGGAGGGAACACTGAAGCTTTCTTT.

V gene TRBV7-9 combines with J gene TRBJ1-1; 9 positions agree with TRBD1. Germline lookup yields CDR1 SEHNR and CDR2 FQNEAQ (reference sequence). CDR3 length: 13 residues. J gave up 3 bases and V 5 bases, and 1 base lay outside the gene matches. As DNA, the CDR3 is TGTGCCAGCAGCCGGACAGGGGACACTGAAGCTTTCTTT. Its protein is CASSRTGDTEAFF.

This clonotype occurred many times. The gene calls are TRBV3-1 and TRBJ1-1; D remains unclear. The CDR3 is 14 amino acids. The V gene lost 0 bases and the J gene lost 0 bases, with 5 bases spanning the gap. Germline CDR1 LGHDT, CDR2 YNNKEL (reference sequence). The chain's CDR3 is CASSQDTLNTEAFF. Written as DNA, the CDR3 is TGTGCCAGCAGCCAAGATACCCTGAACACTGAAGCTTTCTTT.

This clonotype was counted a single time. This chain uses TRBV19 with TRBJ2-3; possible D gene TRBD2, 5 bases. Germline lookup yields CDR1 LNHDA and CDR2 SQIVND (reference sequence). With 10 bases removed from V and 6 bases from J, the gap between germline ends came to 14 bases. The length of the CDR3 is 12 residues. The CDR3 loop is CAIWERRDTQYF. The CDR3 bases are TGTGCCATTTGGGAGAGGCGGGATACGCAGTATTTT. Looking up the rest from reference TRBV19 and TRBJ2-3 gives the full variable domain: DGGITQSPKYLFRKEGQNVTLSCEQNLNHDAMYWYRQDPGQGLRLIYYSQIVNDFQKGDIAEGYSVSREKKESFPLTVTSAQKNPTAFYLCAIWERRDTQYFGPGTRLTVL.

This clonotype was counted many times. J is TRBJ2-7 and V is TRBV7-6; D gene unclear. This CDR3 is built from 13 residues. The V gene lost 1 base and the J gene lost 4 bases, with 8 bases spanning the gap. Germline assignment: CDR1 SGHVS and CDR2 FNYEAQ. CDR3 in DNA: TGTGCCAGCAGCTTAGGAGTTGGGTACGAGCAGTACTTC. Translation: CASSLGVGYEQYF.

Comments on this clonotype: A far larger clone is just one base off, so this is likely a read error. The gene calls are TRBV6-4 and TRBJ2-7, with D tentatively TRBD2 (5 bases). Germline loops: CDR1 MRHNA, CDR2 SNTAGT. The CDR3 extends over 16 amino acids. DNA for the CDR3: TGTACCAGCAGTGCCCGAGGAGGAAGGGCCTCCTACGAGCAGTACTTC. It encodes CTSSARGGRASYEQYF.

Details on this clonotype: A far larger clone is one nucleotide away, so this likely arose from a read error. V usage is TRBV6-8 and J usage is TRBJ1-2; D is ambiguous. This CDR3 is 11 amino acids long. From germline, CDR1 is MNHGY and CDR2 SAAAGT. The CDR3 reads CDSPPSYGYTF. In DNA, the CDR3 is TGTGACAGCCCACCCAGCTATGGCTACACCTTC.

Points on this clonotype: Just one base apart from a much larger clone, this may be a read error. The gene calls are TRBV29-1 and TRBJ2-5, with D unclear. V was trimmed by 6 bases and J by 7 bases, leaving 12 bases between them. The CDR3 is made up of 11 amino acids. Germline V gene sequence: CDR1 SQVTM, CDR2 ANQGSEA. The CDR3 reads CSVSHVGTQYF. The CDR3 DNA reads TGCAGCGTCTCTCACGTTGGGACCCAGTACTTC.

This clonotype has at least ten counts. The V call is TRBV6-2 or TRBV6-3, the J call TRBJ1-1; D uncertain. CDR1 and CDR2 from the germline V gene are MNHEY and SVGEGT. Trimming stripped 1 base from V and 7 bases from J, with 10 bases between. The CDR3 extends over 13 amino acids. CDR3 amino acids: CASSYYISGEAFF. CDR3 DNA sequence: TGTGCCAGCAGTTACTACATCAGCGGTGAAGCTTTCTTT.

This rearrangement joins TRBV4-1 to TRBJ2-3; 9 positions match TRBD1. This CDR3 has 15 residues. Per the germline V gene, CDR1 is MGHRA and CDR2 is YSYEKL. Unmatched junction bases numbered 15, after V lost 11 bases and J lost 6 bases. The CDR3 is CAAKPGDRDGDTQYF. CDR3 sequence (DNA): TGCGCCGCAAAACCGGGGGACAGGGATGGGGATACGCAGTATTTT.

DNA of the CDR3: TGTGCCAGCAGTTCGCTACTAGCGAGGAACACCGGGGAGCTGTTTTTT. This gives the protein CASSSLLARNTGELFF. The V call is TRBV9, the J call TRBJ2-2; 7 bases map to TRBD2. Trimming took 5 bases from V and 1 from J; bases not matched to a gene: 8. Germline values: CDR1 SGDLS, CDR2 YYNGEE. This CDR3 has 16 amino acids. Based on the CDR3 plus reference TRBV9 and TRBJ2-2, the full variable domain is DSGVTQTPKHLITATGQRVTLRCSPRSGDLSVYWYQQSLDQGLQFLIQYYNGEERAKGNILERFSAQQFPDLHSELNLSSLELGDSALYFCASSSLLARNTGELFFGEGSRLTVL.

This clonotype was seen many times. The V call is TRBV20-1, the J call TRBJ2-1; D might be TRBD1 or TRBD2, each matching 6 bases. Trimming removed 6 bases from V and 6 bases from J, with 21 bases in between. Germline loops: CDR1 DFQATT, CDR2 SNEGSKA (reference sequence). CDR3 length: 15 residues. The CDR3 nucleotides read TGCAGTGCCCAAAAAGGGGGGAGTCGGGCCAATGAGCAGTTCTTC. This gives the protein CSAQKGGSRANEQFF.

This clonotype was recorded many times. The genes are TRBV7-2 and TRBJ2-2; D gene uncertain. CDR1 and CDR2 (germline): SGHTA, FQGNSA. The CDR3 is 15 amino acids. With 1 base removed from V and 4 bases from J, the gap between germline ends came to 10 bases. The DNA of the CDR3 is TGTGCCAGCAGCTTAGGGGCCCTTAGCACCGGGGAGCTGTTTTTT. Protein product: CASSLGALSTGELFF.

This clonotype was seen many times. The chain joins TRBV11-3 to TRBJ2-1; weak D call: TRBD2 (5 bases). Germline values: CDR1 SGHNT, CDR2 YENEEA. With 1 base removed from V and 6 bases from J, the gap between germline ends came to 13 bases. The CDR3 has 15 amino acids. Written as DNA, the CDR3 is TGTGCCAGCAGCTTAGGTGCGGGCGTATCCAATGAGCAGTTCTTC. It is translated as CASSLGAGVSNEQFF.